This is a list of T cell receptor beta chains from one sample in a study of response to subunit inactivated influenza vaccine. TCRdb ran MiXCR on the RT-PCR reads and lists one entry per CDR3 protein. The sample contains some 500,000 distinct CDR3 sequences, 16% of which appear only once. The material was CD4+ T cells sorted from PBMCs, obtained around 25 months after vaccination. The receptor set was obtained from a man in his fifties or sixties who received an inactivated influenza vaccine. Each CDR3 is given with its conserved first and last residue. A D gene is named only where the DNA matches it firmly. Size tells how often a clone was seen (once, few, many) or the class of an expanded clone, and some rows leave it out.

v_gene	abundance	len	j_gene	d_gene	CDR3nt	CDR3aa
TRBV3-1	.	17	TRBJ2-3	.	TGTGCCAGCAGCCACGCTTCGACCTGGACTAGCACAGATACGCAGTATTTT	CASSHASTWTSTDTQYF
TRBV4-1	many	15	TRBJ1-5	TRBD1	TGCGCCAGCAGTTTCGCAGGGGGAGGCAATCAGCCCCAGCATTTT	CASSFAGGGNQPQHF
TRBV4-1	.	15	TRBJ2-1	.	TGCGCCAGCAGCCCAACAGTAAGCTCCTACAATGAGCAGTTCTTC	CASSPTVSSYNEQFF
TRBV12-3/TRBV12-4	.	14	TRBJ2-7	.	TGTGCCAGCAGTTTAGGAGCTGGGAGCAACGAGCAGTACTTC	CASSLGAGSNEQYF
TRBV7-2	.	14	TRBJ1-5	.	TGTGCCAGCAAACAAGGGGGGGGCAATCAGCCCCAGCATTTT	CASKQGGGNQPQHF
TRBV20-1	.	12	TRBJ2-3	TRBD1	TGCAGTGCTAAACTCGGGACAGGGACGCAGTATTTT	CSAKLGTGTQYF
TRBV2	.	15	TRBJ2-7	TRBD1	TGTGCCAGCAGGGAAACAGGGGTTTTATCCTACGAGCAGTACTTC	CASRETGVLSYEQYF
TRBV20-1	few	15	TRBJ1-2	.	TGCAGTGCTAATTCAGGGCCCGTCGTGGAGAATGGCTACACCTTC	CSANSGPVVENGYTF
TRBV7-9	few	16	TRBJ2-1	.	TGTGCCAGCAGCCCATTAGGGGGGGACAGAAATTTACAGCAGTTCTTC	CASSPLGGDRNLQQFF
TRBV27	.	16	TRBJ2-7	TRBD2	TGTGCCAGCAGTGATATGAGACTAGCGGGAGGGTACGAGCAGTACTTC	CASSDMRLAGGYEQYF